This TCR beta chain was found in a study of cytomegalovirus exposure and HLA in healthy donors. 13 Jbeta primers and 60 Vbeta primers were used for the PCR. Here immunoSEQ multiplex PCR was the method, and the copy in TCRdb shows in-frame clones only, minus some. The table lists over 100,000 clones, approximately 64% of them singletons, with around 4.8% in the top ten. V lost 4 bases and J lost 0, with 4 bases in between. The CDR3 has 12 amino acids. CDR1 and CDR2 from the germline V gene are MNHEY and SMNVEV (reference sequence). This sequence joins TRBV27 and TRBJ2-7, with D hard to call. The sequenced material came from PBMCs. The sequence derives from a human donor in good health. This CDR3 reads CASSSLSYEQYF. Written as DNA, the CDR3 is TGTGCCAGCAGTTCCCTCTCCTACGAGCAGTACTTC.